The 2 T cell receptor beta chains given below trace back to one sample, sequenced in a study of T-cell reconstitution after alpha-beta-depleted transplantation in children. Unique molecular identifiers were incorporated during preparation of the TCRbeta library. TCRdb redid the calling of the PCR reads with MiXCR, one entry per CDR3 protein. Of about 500,000 distinct CDR3 sequences in the sample, 32% were seen once. Source: PBMCs from the stem cell graft donor, taken from the stem cell graft. These receptors were obtained from a human donor who donated a stem cell graft to a child with aplastic anemia.

This clonotype appeared a few times. This chain joins TRBV6-1 and TRBJ1-2; 7 bases are shared with TRBD1. With 5 bases clipped from V and 8 bases from J, the junction kept 11 bases outside the gene matches. Germline V gives CDR1 MNHNS, CDR2 SASEGT. The CDR3 has 14 residues. The CDR3 region is CASSPRGTVYGYTF. The CDR3 nucleotides read TGTGCCAGCAGTCCCCGGGGGACAGTATACGGCTACACCTTC.

The genes are TRBV7-2 and TRBJ2-3; TRBD1 might be the D (6 bases). Trimming shortened V by 3 bases and J by 1 base, and 11 bases separated the two germline ends. This CDR3 has 15 residues. Germline loops: CDR1 SGHTA, CDR2 FQGNSA. The CDR3 region is CASSFRGWGTDTQYF. As DNA, the CDR3 is TGTGCCAGCAGCTTCAGGGGTTGGGGCACAGATACGCAGTATTTT.